Here is one T cell receptor (beta chain) with its context. Trimming removed 8 bases at V and 0 bases at J, with 8 bases between. CDR3 size: 12 residues. Per germline, CDR1 MDHEN and CDR2 SYDVKM. This entry belongs to a study of human T cells and chemical hapten exposure. TCRdb re-called the RACE reads with MiXCR, one entry per CDR3 protein. The sample lists about 350,000 distinct CDR3 sequences, about 6.9% occurring once. Time point of the sample: patch test 2, 6 weeks after DPC sensitization. Indicated treatment: therapeutic diphenylcyclopropenone sensitization with weekly scalp DPC. The chain has TRBV28 and TRBJ2-7; D gene uncertain. This clonotype originated in a woman aged 18-29 years with alopecia areata. Some clones in this sample may be carry-over from other donors' samples. Here the sequenced sample was whole blood, taken in connection with sensitization to the hapten diphenylcyclopropenone (DPC). The CDR3 DNA follows: TGTGCCAGCGGAACAAGCTCCTACGAGCAGTACTTC. Amino acid sequence: CASGTSSYEQYF.